A single sample is the source of the 20 T cell receptor beta chains below, sequenced in a study of molecular identifiers for immune sequencing clone quantification. TCRdb used MiXCR to reprocess the PCR reads, holding one entry per CDR3 protein. Of more than 450,000 distinct CDR3 sequences in the sample, about 25% were seen once. Input material: naive CD8+ T cells from blood, with Jurkat cell RNA spiked in. As to subset: FACS-sorted CD8+CD4-CCR7+CD45RA+ naive T cells. The source is a human donor in good health. Some libraries in this study had Jurkat cell RNA spiked in.

In this sample, this clonotype turned up many times. The V call is TRBV7-9, the J call TRBJ2-6, with a weak D call TRBD1 (5 bases). CDR1 is SEHNR, CDR2 FQNEAQ, per germline (reference sequence). The CDR3 extends over 16 amino acids. Between the trimmed V and J ends, which lost 2 bases and 3 bases, there was a span of 11 bases. CDR3 sequence: CASSLQGWDGANVLTF. CDR3 DNA: TGTGCCAGCAGCTTACAGGGCTGGGATGGGGCCAACGTCCTGACTTTC.

The V gene is TRBV6-1, the J gene TRBJ1-3; 9 bases line up with TRBD1. Germline CDR1 and CDR2: MNHNS and SASEGT. The J segment lost 2 bases and the V segment lost 6 bases, leaving 5 bases of the junction unmatched. The CDR3 consists of 15 residues. In DNA form, the CDR3 reads TGTGCCAGCAGCGAGGACAGGGGCCCTGGAAACACCATATATTTT. Amino acid sequence: CASSEDRGPGNTIYF.

CDR3 loop: CSARPSITDTQYF. Written as DNA, the CDR3 is TGCAGTGCTCGACCGAGTATAACAGATACGCAGTATTTT. The rearrangement joins TRBV20-1 to TRBJ2-3; no definite D call. The CDR3 has 13 amino acids. The V gene's germline CDR1 is DFQATT and CDR2 SNEGSKA (reference sequence). Trimming removed 5 bases from V and 3 bases from J, with 12 bases in between.

CDR3 in amino acids: CASSLDRGSTGELFF. CDR3 DNA sequence: TGCGCCAGCAGCTTAGACAGGGGGAGCACCGGGGAGCTGTTTTTT. J is TRBJ2-2 and V is TRBV4-3; 9 bases match TRBD1. This CDR3 spans 15 amino acids. After removal of 5 bases from V and 4 bases from J, the junction contained 5 bases not matched to a gene. CDR1 and CDR2 (germline): LGHNA, YSLEER.

This clonotype was detected only a few times. The chain couples TRBV6-2 or TRBV6-3 to TRBJ2-2, with 13 bases that match TRBD2. Germline CDR1 is MNHEY and CDR2 is SVGEGT. There are 18 residues in the CDR3. With V trimmed by 4 bases and J by 4 bases, 9 bases remained unmatched. The CDR3 DNA is TGTGCCAGCAGTTCAACGATAACTAGCGGGAGGGCCACCGGGGAGCTGTTTTTT. Translating it yields CASSSTITSGRATGELFF.

This clonotype was counted once. The V and J genes are TRBV12-3 or TRBV12-4 and TRBJ2-1; D uncertain. Trimming stripped 1 base from V and 8 bases from J, with 9 bases between. The CDR3 length is 13 residues. The DNA of the CDR3 is TGTGCCAGCAGTTTAGGACCCGAGGATGAGCAGTTCTTC. Encoded protein: CASSLGPEDEQFF.

This clonotype was seen many times. The CDR3 end shows no conserved phenylalanine or tryptophan, and so a read error is likely. It is unclear where the CDR3 begins or ends on the DNA, so no DNA is shown, and the CDR3 is as TCRdb lists it. The gene calls are TRBV30 and TRBJ2-1; the table's TRBD1 call for D was not verified on the DNA. Germline V gene sequence: CDR1 GTSNPN, CDR2 SVGIG (reference sequence). The CDR3 length equals 11 residues, ends included. CDR3: CACHVWDRVRV.

The rearrangement links TRBV4-3 to TRBJ2-7, with D hard to call. Trimming removed 0 bases from V and 5 bases from J, with 17 bases in between. The germline V gene encodes CDR1 LGHNA and CDR2 YSLEER. The CDR3 has 16 amino acids. CDR3 bases: TGCGCCAGCAGCCAAGAAGGGTCATGGGCTACCCACGAGCAGTACTTC. Amino acid sequence: CASSQEGSWATHEQYF.

The chain is built from TRBV7-2 and TRBJ2-7; D gene unclear. Germline V gene data show CDR1 as SGHTA and CDR2 as FQGNSA. This CDR3 has 17 residues. V lost 0 bases, J lost 7 bases, and 22 bases lay in between. The CDR3: CASSLAAADDWDVEQYF. CDR3 coding DNA: TGTGCCAGCAGCTTAGCCGCGGCCGACGATTGGGATGTGGAGCAGTACTTC.

The rearrangement links TRBV25-1 to TRBJ2-1; D is undetermined. The V end was cut by 5 bases, the J end by 12 bases, with 17 bases between. This CDR3 is built from 13 residues. From germline, CDR1 is MGHDK and CDR2 SYGVNS. CDR3 protein: CASSPRLVEGQFF. The CDR3 DNA reads TGTGCCAGCAGTCCCAGGCTCGTGGAAGGGCAGTTCTTC.

The rearrangement uses TRBV7-9 and TRBJ2-3; 9 bases are shared with TRBD1. Germline lookup yields CDR1 SEHNR and CDR2 FQNEAQ (reference sequence). The CDR3 sequence is 16 residues long. Unmatched junction bases numbered 8, after V lost 5 bases and J lost 2 bases. CDR3: CASSDHTGGITDTQYF. Here the CDR3 DNA reads TGTGCCAGCAGCGACCATACAGGGGGCATCACAGATACGCAGTATTTT.

The V gene is TRBV5-3, the J gene TRBJ2-2; unclear D gene. TRBV5-3 is recorded as an ORF, its role being uncertain. V shed 8 bases and J shed 1 base, with 12 bases lying between them. The CDR3 extends over 14 amino acids. The CDR3 loop reads CASSPPENTGELFF. CDR3 nucleotide sequence: TGTGCCAGCAGCCCGCCAGAGAACACCGGGGAGCTGTTTTTT.

With respect to this clonotype: A much larger clone is a single base away; this may be a read error. The V call is TRBV6-5, the J call TRBJ2-7; 9 bases line up with TRBD1. The CDR3 spans 14 residues. The V gene's germline CDR1 is MNHEY and CDR2 SVGAGI. J lost 9 bases, V lost 4 bases, and 10 bases had no gene match. DNA for the CDR3: TGTGCCAGCAGTTCCCGGGACAGGGTCCACGGGCAGTACTTC. Its translation is CASSSRDRVHGQYF.

The chain has TRBV2 and TRBJ1-2; D uncertain. The length of the CDR3 is 16 residues. Germline CDR1 and CDR2: SNHLY and FYNNEI. Between the trimmed V and J ends, which lost 2 bases and 4 bases, there was a span of 17 bases. The CDR3 region is CASSERWPASLYGYTF. The DNA of the CDR3 is TGTGCCAGCAGTGAAAGGTGGCCAGCGAGTCTCTATGGCTACACCTTC.

The chain has TRBV28 and TRBJ2-7; 9 nucleotides line up with TRBD1. The CDR3 runs to 14 residues. V was pared by 5 bases and J by 6 bases, with 8 bases of the junction left unmatched. Germline lookup yields CDR1 MDHEN and CDR2 SYDVKM. CDR3 sequence reads: CASSSGGQGSEQYF. The CDR3 nucleotides are TGTGCCAGCAGTAGCGGCGGACAGGGGAGCGAGCAGTACTTC. Filled out from reference TRBV28 and TRBJ2-7, the complete variable domain reads DVKVTQSSRYLVKRTGEKVFLECVQDMDHENMFWYRQDPGLGLRLIYFSYDVKMKEKGDIPEGYSVSREKKERFSLILESASTNQTSMYLCASSSGGQGSEQYFGPGTRLTVT.

The rearrangement joins TRBV6-2 or TRBV6-3 to TRBJ1-5, with D maybe TRBD1 (5 bases). Germline V CDR1 and CDR2: MNHEY, SVGEGT. V shed 10 bases and J shed 6 bases, with 22 bases lying between them. The CDR3 totals 15 residues. CDR3 sequence: CATSKSGPMGQPQHF. CDR3 DNA: TGTGCCACCTCAAAGTCGGGACCGATGGGTCAGCCCCAGCATTTT.

This clonotype occurred a few times. At one end, the junction sequence differs from germline, possibly due to a read error. The gene calls are TRBV4-3 and TRBJ2-3, with unresolved D. The CDR3 length is 15 residues. Germline loops: CDR1 LGHNA, CDR2 YSLEER. In DNA form, the CDR3 reads TGCGCCAGCGGCCAAGAGTCCCGGGTTACAGATACGCAGTATTTT. Residues: CASGQESRVTDTQYF.

This clonotype was seen more than once but under ten times. The CDR3 region is CASRPDTQGGNTEAFF. Here the CDR3 DNA reads TGTGCCAGCAGACCCGATACCCAGGGCGGGAACACTGAAGCTTTCTTT. J is TRBJ1-1 and V is TRBV7-9; TRBD1 might be the D (5 bases). Deletions cut 6 bases from V and 1 base from J, with 18 bases between. The CDR3 consists of 16 residues. Germline CDR1 reads SEHNR; CDR2 reads FQNEAQ (reference sequence).

Concerning this clonotype: This may arise from a read error, as a much more abundant clone is one base away. V usage is TRBV25-1 and J usage is TRBJ2-4; D ambiguous. Trimming pared 4 bases from V and 4 bases from J, leaving 8 bases between. This CDR3 has 13 residues. Germline CDR1 is MGHDK and CDR2 is SYGVNS. CDR3 in amino acids: CASSGGMKNIQYF. CDR3 in DNA: TGTGCCAGCAGTGGGGGTATGAAAAACATTCAGTACTTC.

The gene calls are TRBV7-9 and TRBJ1-4, with D uncertain. This CDR3 contains 16 residues. The germline V gene has CDR1 SEHNR and CDR2 FQNEAQ (reference sequence). V was shortened by 5 bases and J by 7 bases, with 20 bases between the two germline ends. The CDR3 DNA follows: TGTGCCAGCAGCCACCCACAGTCTCCGTCTCGTGAAAAACTGTTTTTT. Translation gives CASSHPQSPSREKLFF.